These T cell receptor beta chains were read from a single sample in a study of T cell repertoires in cytomegalovirus infection. Using its own MiXCR run on the reads, TCRdb lists one record per CDR3 protein. The sample records about 470,000 distinct CDR3 sequences, about 42% being singletons. What these receptors recognize is not known. Sequenced material: cultured PBMCs, taken from culture after CMV antigen stimulation. These receptors all stem from a human donor in good health (CMV status not recorded). Some clones in this sample may be carry-over from other donors' samples. Each CDR3 is given with its conserved first and last residue. The D gene is left open where the match is weak. A row's size may be missing; if present it is once, few, many or a size class.

j_call v_call clone_size d_call cdr3_nt cdr3_aa
TRBJ2-1 TRBV20-1 NA TRBD2 TGCAGTGCTACCGATGATGATCTAGCGGGGGGGCAATTTGATGAGCAGTTCTTC CSATDDDLAGGQFDEQFF
TRBJ2-7 TRBV11-2 NA NA TGTGCCAGCAGCTTAGGGGCAGGGAGAACCTACGAGCAGTACTTC CASSLGAGRTYEQYF
TRBJ2-3 TRBV5-4 NA NA TGTGCCAGCAGCTTGGAGGGCAGGGCTACAGATACGCAGTATTTT CASSLEGRATDTQYF
TRBJ2-5 TRBV7-6 NA NA TGTGCCAGCAGCCCAGAGAACCAAGAGACCCAGTACTTC CASSPENQETQYF
TRBJ1-1 TRBV19 few TRBD1 TGTGCCAGTAGTATAGGATTGGACAGGCTTGAAGCTTTCTTT CASSIGLDRLEAFF
TRBJ1-1 TRBV5-1 NA NA TGCGCCAGCAGCCCCGGAGCGAACACTGAAGCTTTCTTT CASSPGANTEAFF
TRBJ2-5 TRBV7-2 NA TRBD1 TGTGCCAGCAGCCCAAGCAAGGGACAGGGACAAGAGACCCAGTACTTC CASSPSKGQGQETQYF
TRBJ1-1 TRBV7-6 few NA TGTGCCAGCAGCTTAGCGTGGCAGATAACGAACACTGAAGCTTTCTTT CASSLAWQITNTEAFF
TRBJ2-7 TRBV7-6 NA NA TGTGCCAGCAGCCCAAACACCGGAGCAGGCACCTACGAGCAGTACTTC CASSPNTGAGTYEQYF
TRBJ2-5 TRBV15 NA NA TGTGCCACCAGCGAGAGACAGAAAGAGACCCAGTACTTC CATSERQKETQYF
TRBJ2-7 TRBV11-2 few TRBD2 TGTGCCAGCAGTGTAGCGGGAGGAACCTACGAGCAGTACTTC CASSVAGGTYEQYF
TRBJ1-1 TRBV7-2 few TRBD1 TGTGCCAGCAGCTTAGGGACAGGGGAGGAAGCTTTCTTT CASSLGTGEEAFF
TRBJ2-7 TRBV7-2 NA NA TGTGCCAGCACCCCGCGCGCAGGGAGATCCTACGAGCAGTACTTC CASTPRAGRSYEQYF
TRBJ2-3 TRBV7-9 few NA TGTGCCAGCAGCCATCCTAAAGCCGGCGCAGATACGCAGTATTTT CASSHPKAGADTQYF
TRBJ1-1 TRBV7-6 NA NA TGTGCCAGCAGCTTTCAAGGAACGTACACTGAAGCTTTCTTT CASSFQGTYTEAFF
TRBJ2-6 TRBV12-3/TRBV12-4 NA NA TGTGCCAGCAGCCTGGGACGATCGGTGGCCAACGTCCTGACTTTC CASSLGRSVANVLTF
TRBJ2-1 TRBV7-9 NA NA TGTGCCAGCAGCTTAGCGGGGTCGAGGCTCTCCTACAATGAGCAGTTCTTC CASSLAGSRLSYNEQFF
TRBJ2-3 TRBV19 few NA TGTGCCAGTAGCCGAAACACAGATACGCAGTATTTT CASSRNTDTQYF
TRBJ2-6 TRBV5-6 NA NA TGTGCCAGCAGCTTGATGGCTACTGGGGCCAACGTCCTGACTTTC CASSLMATGANVLTF
TRBJ2-7 TRBV7-2 few TRBD2 TGTGCCAGCGACGGAGGGCTAGCGGGAGTAAGTGAGCAGTACTTC CASDGGLAGVSEQYF
TRBJ1-5 TRBV19 few NA TGTGCCAGTAGTATACGGTCGACGGAGCCCCAGCATTTT CASSIRSTEPQHF
TRBJ2-3 TRBV7-8 NA NA TGTGCCAGCACCCGCCCGGGTCGGGGCCGTGGGCAGTATTTT CASTRPGRGRGQYF
TRBJ1-3 TRBV6-8 NA NA TGTGCCAGCGGGCAGAGCTCTGGAAACACCATATATTTT CASGQSSGNTIYF
TRBJ1-4 TRBV19 NA NA TGTGCCAGTAGCCAACTCTACCTTGGGGTTAATGAAAAACTGTTTTTT CASSQLYLGVNEKLFF
TRBJ2-5 TRBV7-6 many NA TGTGCCAGCAGCATAAGAGAGACCCAGTACTTC CASSIRETQYF
TRBJ1-1 TRBV7-9 NA TRBD1 TGTGCCAGCAGCTTAGAGACCGACAGGGGGGCTTTCTTT CASSLETDRGAFF
TRBJ2-1 TRBV7-2 many NA TGTGCCAGCAGCCTCCTCCCCTCCTACAATGAGCAGTTCTTC CASSLLPSYNEQFF
TRBJ2-2 TRBV29-1 NA TRBD2 TGCAGCGTAGGACTAGCGGAAAACACCGGGGAGCTGTTTTTT CSVGLAENTGELFF
TRBJ2-2 TRBV19 few TRBD2 TGTGCCAGTATTTCAGGACTAGCGGGTTCAACCGGGGAGCTGTTTTTT CASISGLAGSTGELFF
TRBJ2-3 TRBV7-8 NA TRBD2 TGTGCCAGCAGCTTAATTACCGGGACTAGTACAGATACGCAGTATTTT CASSLITGTSTDTQYF
TRBJ1-5 TRBV7-2 NA TRBD1 TGTGCCAGCAGCAGTTACAGGGGAGAGGATCAGCCCCAGCATTTT CASSSYRGEDQPQHF
TRBJ2-7 TRBV7-8 NA NA TGTGCCAGCAGCTTTGGGGGGCCCTCTTACGAGCAGTACTTC CASSFGGPSYEQYF
TRBJ1-6 TRBV10-3 NA NA TGTGCCATCAGGTTGGGACCGACTGGTAATTCACCCCTCCACTTT CAIRLGPTGNSPLHF